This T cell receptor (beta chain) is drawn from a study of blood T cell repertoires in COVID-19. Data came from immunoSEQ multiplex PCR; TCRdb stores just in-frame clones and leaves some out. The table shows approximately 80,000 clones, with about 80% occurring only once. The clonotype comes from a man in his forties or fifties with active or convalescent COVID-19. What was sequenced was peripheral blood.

The CDR3 nucleotides read TGTGCCTGGAGTGTACGGACTAGCGGGGGGGAGACCCAGTACTTC. Amino acid sequence: CAWSVRTSGGETQYF. This sequence joins TRBV30 and TRBJ2-5, with TRBD2 matching 14 bases. The CDR3 is made up of 15 amino acids. After removal of 0 bases from V and 5 bases from J, the junction contained 2 bases not matched to a gene. Looked up from germline, CDR1 is GTSNPN and CDR2 is SVGIG (reference sequence).